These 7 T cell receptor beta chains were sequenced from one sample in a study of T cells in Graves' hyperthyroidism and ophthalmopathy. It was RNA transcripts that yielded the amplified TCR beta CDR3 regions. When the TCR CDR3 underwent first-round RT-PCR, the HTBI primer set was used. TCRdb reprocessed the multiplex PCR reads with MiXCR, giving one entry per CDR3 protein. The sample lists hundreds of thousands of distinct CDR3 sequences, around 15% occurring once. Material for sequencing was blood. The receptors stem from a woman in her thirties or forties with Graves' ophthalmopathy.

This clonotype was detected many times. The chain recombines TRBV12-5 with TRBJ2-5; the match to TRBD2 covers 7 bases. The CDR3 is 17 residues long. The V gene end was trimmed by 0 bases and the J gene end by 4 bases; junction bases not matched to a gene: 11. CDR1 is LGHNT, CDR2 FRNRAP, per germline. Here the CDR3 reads CASGLVLTERGGETQYF. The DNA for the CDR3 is TGTGCTAGTGGTTTGGTACTGACCGAGCGGGGAGGAGAGACCCAGTACTTC.

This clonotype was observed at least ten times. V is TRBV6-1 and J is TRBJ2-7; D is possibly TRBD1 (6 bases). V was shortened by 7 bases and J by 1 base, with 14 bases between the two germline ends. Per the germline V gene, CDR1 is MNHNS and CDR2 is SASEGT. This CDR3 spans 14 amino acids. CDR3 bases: TGTGCCAGCAAGTGGGGGCTAGAGTCCTACGAGCAGTACTTC. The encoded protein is CASKWGLESYEQYF.

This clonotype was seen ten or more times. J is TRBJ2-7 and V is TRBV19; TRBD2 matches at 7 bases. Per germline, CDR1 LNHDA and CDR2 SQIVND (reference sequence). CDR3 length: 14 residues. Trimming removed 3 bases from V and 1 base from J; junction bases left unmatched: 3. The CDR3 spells CASSMGAGSYEQYF. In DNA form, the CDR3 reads TGTGCCAGTAGTATGGGAGCGGGGTCCTACGAGCAGTACTTC.

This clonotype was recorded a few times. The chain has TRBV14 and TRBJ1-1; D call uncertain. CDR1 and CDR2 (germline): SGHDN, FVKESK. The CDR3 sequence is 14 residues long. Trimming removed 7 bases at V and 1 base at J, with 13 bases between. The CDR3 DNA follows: TGTGCCAGCACTCAAGAAGTGTGGAACACTGAAGCTTTCTTT. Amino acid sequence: CASTQEVWNTEAFF.

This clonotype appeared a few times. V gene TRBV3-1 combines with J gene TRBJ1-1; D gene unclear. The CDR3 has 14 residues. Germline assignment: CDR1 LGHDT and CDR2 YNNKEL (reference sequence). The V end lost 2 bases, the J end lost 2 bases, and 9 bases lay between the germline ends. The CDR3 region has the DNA TGTGCCAGCAGCCAACATGTAGGAAACACTGAAGCTTTCTTT. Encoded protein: CASSQHVGNTEAFF.

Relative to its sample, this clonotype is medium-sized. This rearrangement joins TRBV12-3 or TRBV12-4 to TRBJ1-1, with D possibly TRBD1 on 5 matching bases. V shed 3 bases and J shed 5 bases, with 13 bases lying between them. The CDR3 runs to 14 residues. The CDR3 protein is CASSFQGGETEAFF. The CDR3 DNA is TGTGCCAGCAGTTTTCAGGGAGGTGAGACTGAAGCTTTCTTT.

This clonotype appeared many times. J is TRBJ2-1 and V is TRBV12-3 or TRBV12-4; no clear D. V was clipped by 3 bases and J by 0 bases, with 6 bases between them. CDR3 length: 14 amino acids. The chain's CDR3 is CASSLQSSYNEQFF. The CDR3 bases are TGTGCCAGCAGTTTGCAAAGCTCCTACAATGAGCAGTTCTTC.